This T cell receptor beta chain stems from a study of shared T cell receptors in the human thymus. Trimming took 0 bases from V and 5 from J; bases not matched to a gene: 6. In germline, CDR1 is SGDLS, CDR2 YYNGEE. The CDR3 sequence is 15 residues long. Produced via immunoSEQ multiplex PCR; TCRdb's table is partial and in-frame only. The sample yields over 450,000 clones, 75% to 80% seen once. The same data also went into a second study, on human thymus T cells. Turning to that study: Donation came from healthy Finnish infants having corrective surgery for congenital heart defects. Related research reported highly overlapping thymic repertoires among unrelated individuals.

The rearrangement joins TRBV9 to TRBJ2-7; 9 bases map to TRBD2. The clonotype originates from a boy in the first two years of life with a congenital heart defect. The sample consisted of thymocytes. CDR3 loop: CASSVVSGRNNEQYF. Written as DNA, the CDR3 is TGTGCCAGCAGCGTAGTAAGCGGGAGGAATAACGAGCAGTACTTC.